This T cell receptor (beta chain) was identified in a study of T cells in Graves' hyperthyroidism and ophthalmopathy. For the study at large: It was at initial diagnosis, before any treatment, that peripheral blood was collected.

This clonotype has a single count. Amplified regions were TCR beta CDR3 sequences from RNA transcripts. Carried out on the TCR CDR3, a first-round RT-PCR used the HTBI primer set. MiXCR was run by TCRdb on the multiplex PCR reads, yielding one entry per CDR3 protein. The sample carries around 600,000 distinct CDR3 sequences, approximately 15% recorded once. Germline CDR1 SGHAT, CDR2 FQNNGV. The CDR3 is 16 residues long. V trimming: 8 bases; J trimming: 0 bases; junction bases outside the gene matches: 12. The chain employs TRBV11-2 and TRBJ2-7; 8 nucleotides agree with TRBD2. The receptor's source is a young woman with Graves' ophthalmopathy. Sequencing was done on a sample of blood. For the CDR3, the DNA is TGTGCCAGCGACACGGGGACTAGGCGACACTCCTACGAGCAGTACTTC. Its translation is CASDTGTRRHSYEQYF.